Following are 9 T cell receptor beta chains from one sample sequenced in a study of T cells expressing NK-cell markers. TCRdb reprocessed the 5' RACE reads, keeping one entry per CDR3 protein, no DNA. This sample contains around 550,000 distinct CDR3 sequences. The sample comprised blood T cells: a sorted CD56 or NKG2C T cell subset, CD4+ or CD8+ T cells, or bulk PBMC T cells (not recorded which). All receptors derive from a man younger than 30 in good health.

The chain joins TRBV5-1 to TRBJ1-2. Germline values: CDR1 SGHRS, CDR2 YFSETQ. The CDR3 covers 13 residues. The CDR3 sequence: CASSPDGQRGYTF.

The rearrangement links TRBV12-3 or TRBV12-4 to TRBJ2-3; TCRdb calls TRBD1, which cannot be checked without DNA. The CDR3 sequence is 15 residues long. This CDR3 is CASNGRGRAVDTQYF.

The V call is TRBV11-2, the J call TRBJ2-1; TCRdb's assignment of TRBD2 cannot be checked, as there is no DNA. There are 17 residues in the CDR3. Germline loops: CDR1 SGHAT, CDR2 FQNNGV. CDR3 loop: CASSPIIVAGGSNEQFF. Full variable domain (outside the CDR3, taken from reference TRBV11-2 and TRBJ2-1): EAGVAQSPRYKIIEKRQSVAFWCNPISGHATLYWYQQILGQGPKLLIQFQNNGVVDDSQLPKDRFSAERLKGVDSTLKIQPAKLEDSAVYLCASSPIIVAGGSNEQFFGPGTRLTVL.

The CDR3 loop is CSASGLALYNEQFF. The chain carries TRBV20-1 and TRBJ2-1; TCRdb picks TRBD2, but there is no DNA to check that call. CDR1 is DFQATT, CDR2 SNEGSKA, per germline (reference sequence). The CDR3 totals 14 residues.

The rearrangement joins TRBV28 to TRBJ2-1; TCRdb reports TRBD1, a call that lacks DNA to check it against. From germline, CDR1 is MDHEN and CDR2 SYDVKM. The CDR3 loop spans 12 amino acids. This CDR3 reads CASSLRDTEQFF.

The genes are TRBV7-9 and TRBJ2-1; with no DNA, the TCRdb D assignment of TRBD1 cannot be verified. The CDR3 loop spans 16 amino acids. Germline V gene data show CDR1 as SEHNR and CDR2 as FQNEAQ (reference sequence). Here the CDR3 reads CASSLEERWGGNEQFF.

The CDR3: CASSQVEMNTEAFF. The chain combines TRBV2 with TRBJ1-1. The length of the CDR3 is 14 residues. Germline loops: CDR1 SNHLY, CDR2 FYNNEI.

The CDR3 is CASSSRGGATDTQYF. The chain combines TRBV28 with TRBJ2-3; absent DNA, TCRdb's TRBD1 call cannot be checked. Germline CDR1 and CDR2: MDHEN and SYDVKM. The CDR3 sequence is 15 residues long.

The chain combines TRBV14 with TRBJ2-3. Per germline, CDR1 SGHDN and CDR2 FVKESK. The CDR3 consists of 16 residues. The CDR3: CASSVHKGSSTDTQYF.